This TCR beta chain came from a study of T cell repertoires in cytomegalovirus infection. Overall study context: Carrying CMV and the relevant HLA type showed in public TCR beta signatures. Study observations and caveats: In two of eight donors, the top clonotype was HLA-C-restricted CMV-specific. Public TCR beta family frequency separated CMV-and-HLA carriers, including in an independent cohort.

This clonotype was observed a few times. Its specificity is not known. TCRdb passed the reads through MiXCR, listing each CDR3 protein once. The sample has almost 500,000 distinct CDR3 sequences, approximately 10% seen once. The origin of this receptor is a human donor in good health (CMV status not recorded). Some clones in this sample may be carry-over from other donors' samples. The sample consisted of PBMCs.

CDR3 in amino acids: CASSDLRQNPMNTEAFF. The DNA of the CDR3 is TGTGCCAGCAGTGACCTGCGACAGAATCCCATGAACACTGAAGCTTTCTTT. This chain links TRBV6-4 with TRBJ1-1, with D tentatively TRBD1 (5 bases). V lost 2 bases and J lost 0, with 16 bases in between. Germline values: CDR1 MRHNA, CDR2 SNTAGT. The CDR3 is 17 amino acids.